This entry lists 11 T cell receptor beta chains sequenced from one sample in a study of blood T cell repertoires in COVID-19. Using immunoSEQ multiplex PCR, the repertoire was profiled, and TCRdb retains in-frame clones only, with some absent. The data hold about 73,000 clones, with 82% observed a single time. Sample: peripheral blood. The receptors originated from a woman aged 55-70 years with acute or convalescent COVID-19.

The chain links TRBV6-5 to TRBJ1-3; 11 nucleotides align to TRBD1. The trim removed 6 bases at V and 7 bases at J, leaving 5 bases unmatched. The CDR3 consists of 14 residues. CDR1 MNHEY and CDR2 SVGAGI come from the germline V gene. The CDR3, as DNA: TGTGCCAGCAGCTCGGACAGGGGGCGGAACACCATATATTTT. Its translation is CASSSDRGRNTIYF.

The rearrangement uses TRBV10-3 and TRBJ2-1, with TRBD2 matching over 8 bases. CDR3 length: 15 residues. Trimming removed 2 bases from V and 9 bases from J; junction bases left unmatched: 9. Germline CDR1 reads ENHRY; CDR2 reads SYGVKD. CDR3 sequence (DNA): TGTGCCATCAGTGAGGTCCAGCGGGAGCGTCGTGAGCAGTTCTTC. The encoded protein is CAISEVQRERREQFF.

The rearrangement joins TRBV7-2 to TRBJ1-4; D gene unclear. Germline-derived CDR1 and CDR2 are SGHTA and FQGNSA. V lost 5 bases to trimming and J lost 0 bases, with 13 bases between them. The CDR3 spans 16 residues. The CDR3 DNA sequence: TGTGCCAGCAGCAGACTAGGCGGGACAACTAATGAAAAACTGTTTTTT. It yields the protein CASSRLGGTTNEKLFF.

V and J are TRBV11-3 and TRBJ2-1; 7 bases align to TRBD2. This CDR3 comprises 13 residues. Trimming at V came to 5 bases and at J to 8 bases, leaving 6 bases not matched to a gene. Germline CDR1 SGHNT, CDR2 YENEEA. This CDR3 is CASSLGLGHEQFF. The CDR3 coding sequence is TGTGCCAGCAGCCTAGGACTAGGCCATGAGCAGTTCTTC.

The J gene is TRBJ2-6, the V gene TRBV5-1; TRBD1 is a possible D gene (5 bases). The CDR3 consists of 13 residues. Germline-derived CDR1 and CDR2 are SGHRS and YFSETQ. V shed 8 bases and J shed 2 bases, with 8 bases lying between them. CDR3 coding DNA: TGCGCCAGTAGGGGTACTGGGGCCAACGTCCTGACTTTC. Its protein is CASRGTGANVLTF. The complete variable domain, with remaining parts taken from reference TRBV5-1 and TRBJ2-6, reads KAGVTQTPRYLIKTRGQQVTLSCSPISGHRSVSWYQQTPGQGLQFLFEYFSETQRNKGNFPGRFSGRQFSNSRSEMNVSTLELGDSALYLCASRGTGANVLTFGAGSRLTVL.

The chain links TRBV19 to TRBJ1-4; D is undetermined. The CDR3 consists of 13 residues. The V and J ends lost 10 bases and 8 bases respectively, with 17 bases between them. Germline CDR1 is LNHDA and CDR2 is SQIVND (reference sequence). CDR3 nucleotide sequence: TGTGCCACCACAGACACGGCGGGCGAAAAACTGTTTTTT. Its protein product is CATTDTAGEKLFF.

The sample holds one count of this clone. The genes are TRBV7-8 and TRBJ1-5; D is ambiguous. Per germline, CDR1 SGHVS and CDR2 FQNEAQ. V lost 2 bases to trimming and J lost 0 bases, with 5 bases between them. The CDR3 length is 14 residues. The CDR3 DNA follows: TGTGCCAGCAGCTTAACAAGTAGCAATCAGCCCCAGCATTTT. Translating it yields CASSLTSSNQPQHF.

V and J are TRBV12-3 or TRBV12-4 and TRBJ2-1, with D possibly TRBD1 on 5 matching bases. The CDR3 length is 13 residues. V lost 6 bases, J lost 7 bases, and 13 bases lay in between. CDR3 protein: CASSGEAGNEQFF. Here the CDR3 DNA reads TGTGCCAGCAGCGGCGAAGCAGGGAATGAGCAGTTCTTC.

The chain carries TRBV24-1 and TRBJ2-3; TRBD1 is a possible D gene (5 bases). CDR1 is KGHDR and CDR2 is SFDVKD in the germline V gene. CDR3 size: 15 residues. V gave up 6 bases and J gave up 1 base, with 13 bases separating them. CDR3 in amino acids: CATSTPTERTDTQYF. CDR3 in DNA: TGTGCCACCAGTACACCGACAGAGCGCACAGATACGCAGTATTTT.

CDR3 sequence reads: CAGASTDTQYF. The DNA of the CDR3 is TGTGCGGGAGCTAGCACAGATACGCAGTATTTT. The V call is TRBV7-9, the J call TRBJ2-3, with a weak D call TRBD2 (5 bases). Looked up from germline, CDR1 is SEHNR and CDR2 is FQNEAQ (reference sequence). The CDR3 has 11 residues.

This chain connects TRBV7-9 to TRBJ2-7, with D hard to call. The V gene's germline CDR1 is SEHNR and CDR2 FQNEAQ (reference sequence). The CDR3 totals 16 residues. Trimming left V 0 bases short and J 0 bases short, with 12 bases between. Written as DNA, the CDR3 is TGTGCCAGCAGCTTAGCGGGTCCGGGTCCCTCCTACGAGCAGTACTTC. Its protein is CASSLAGPGPSYEQYF.